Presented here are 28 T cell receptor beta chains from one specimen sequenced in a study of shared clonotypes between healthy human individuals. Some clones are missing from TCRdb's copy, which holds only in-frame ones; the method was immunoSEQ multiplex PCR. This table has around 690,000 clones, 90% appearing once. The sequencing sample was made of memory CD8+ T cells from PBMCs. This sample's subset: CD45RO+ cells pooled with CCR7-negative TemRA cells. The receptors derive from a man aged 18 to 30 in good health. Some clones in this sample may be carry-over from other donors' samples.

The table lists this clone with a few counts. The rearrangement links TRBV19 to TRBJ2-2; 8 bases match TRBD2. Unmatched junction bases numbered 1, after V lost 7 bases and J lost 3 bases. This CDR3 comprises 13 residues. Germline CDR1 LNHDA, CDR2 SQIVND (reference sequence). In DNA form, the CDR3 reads TGTGCCAGTATCGGGAGGGACACCGGGGAGCTGTTTTTT. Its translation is CASIGRDTGELFF.

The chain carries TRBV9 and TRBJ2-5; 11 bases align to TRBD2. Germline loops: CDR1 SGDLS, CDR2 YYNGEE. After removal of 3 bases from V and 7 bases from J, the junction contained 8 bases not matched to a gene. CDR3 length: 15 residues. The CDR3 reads CASSDSGRAWGTQYF. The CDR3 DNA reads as TGTGCCAGCAGCGATAGCGGGAGGGCCTGGGGGACCCAGTACTTC.

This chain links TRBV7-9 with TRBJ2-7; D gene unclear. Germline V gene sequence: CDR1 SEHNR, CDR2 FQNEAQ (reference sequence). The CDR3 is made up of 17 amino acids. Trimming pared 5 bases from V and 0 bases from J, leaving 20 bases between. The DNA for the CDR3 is TGTGCCAGCAGCCCAGCCCCTGGGCTGGAATACTCCTACGAGCAGTACTTC. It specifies CASSPAPGLEYSYEQYF. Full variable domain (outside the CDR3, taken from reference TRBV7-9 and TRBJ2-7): DTGVSQNPRHKITKRGQNVTFRCDPISEHNRLYWYRQTLGQGPEFLTYFQNEAQLEKSRLLSDRFSAERPKGSFSTLEIQRTEQGDSAMYLCASSPAPGLEYSYEQYFGPGTRLTVT.

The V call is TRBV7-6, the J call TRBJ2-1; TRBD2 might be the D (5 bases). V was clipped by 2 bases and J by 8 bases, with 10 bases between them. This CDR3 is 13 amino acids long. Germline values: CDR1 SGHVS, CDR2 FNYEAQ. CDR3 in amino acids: CASSLRRIDEQFF. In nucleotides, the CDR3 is TGTGCCAGCAGCTTACGGAGGATTGATGAGCAGTTCTTC.

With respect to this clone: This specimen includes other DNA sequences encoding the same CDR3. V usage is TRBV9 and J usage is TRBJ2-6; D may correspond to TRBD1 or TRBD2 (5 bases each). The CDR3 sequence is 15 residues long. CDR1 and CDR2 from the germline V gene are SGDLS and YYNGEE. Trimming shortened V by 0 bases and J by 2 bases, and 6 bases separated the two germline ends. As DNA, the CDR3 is TGTGCCAGCAGCGTAGGGGGGACTGGGGCCAACGTCCTGACTTTC. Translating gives CASSVGGTGANVLTF.

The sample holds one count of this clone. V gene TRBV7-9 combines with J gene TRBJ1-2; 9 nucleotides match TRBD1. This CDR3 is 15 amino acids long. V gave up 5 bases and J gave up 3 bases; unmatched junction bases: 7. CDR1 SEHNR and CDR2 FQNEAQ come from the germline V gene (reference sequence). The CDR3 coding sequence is TGTGCCAGCAGCGACGGACAGGGGATTTACTATGGCTACACCTTC. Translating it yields CASSDGQGIYYGYTF.

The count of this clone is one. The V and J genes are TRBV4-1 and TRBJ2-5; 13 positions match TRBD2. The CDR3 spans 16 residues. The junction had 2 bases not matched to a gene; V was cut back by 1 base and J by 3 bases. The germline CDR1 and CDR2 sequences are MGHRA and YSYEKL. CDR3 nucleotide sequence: TGCGCCAGCAGCCAAGTGGGACTAGCGGGAAAAGAGACCCAGTACTTC. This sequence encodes CASSQVGLAGKETQYF.

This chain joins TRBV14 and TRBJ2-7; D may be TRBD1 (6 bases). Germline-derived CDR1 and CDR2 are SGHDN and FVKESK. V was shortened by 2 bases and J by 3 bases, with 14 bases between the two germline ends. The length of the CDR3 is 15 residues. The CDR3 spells CASSQFRGRNYEQYF. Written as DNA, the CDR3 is TGTGCCAGCAGCCAATTCAGGGGAAGGAACTACGAGCAGTACTTC.

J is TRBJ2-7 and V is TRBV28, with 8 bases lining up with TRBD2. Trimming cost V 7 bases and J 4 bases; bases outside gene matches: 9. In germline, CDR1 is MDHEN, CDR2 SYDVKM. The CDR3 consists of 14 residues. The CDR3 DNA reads TGTGCCAGCAACACGGGGACGGGGGGGTACGAGCAGTACTTC. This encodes CASNTGTGGYEQYF.

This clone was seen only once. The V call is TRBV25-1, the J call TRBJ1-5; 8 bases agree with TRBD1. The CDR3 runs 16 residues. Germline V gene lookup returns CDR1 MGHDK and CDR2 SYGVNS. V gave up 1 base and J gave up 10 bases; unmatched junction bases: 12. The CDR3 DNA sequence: TGTGCCAGCAGTGAATGGGGAGCACAGGGGGGCGCACCCCAGCATTTT. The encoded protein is CASSEWGAQGGAPQHF.

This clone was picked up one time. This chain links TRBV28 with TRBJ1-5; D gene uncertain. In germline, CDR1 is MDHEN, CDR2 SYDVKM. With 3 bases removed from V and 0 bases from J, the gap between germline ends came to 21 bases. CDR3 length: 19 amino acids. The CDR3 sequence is CASSFKGRRGLYSNQPQHF. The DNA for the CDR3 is TGTGCCAGCAGTTTTAAGGGCCGACGAGGGCTTTATAGCAATCAGCCCCAGCATTTT.

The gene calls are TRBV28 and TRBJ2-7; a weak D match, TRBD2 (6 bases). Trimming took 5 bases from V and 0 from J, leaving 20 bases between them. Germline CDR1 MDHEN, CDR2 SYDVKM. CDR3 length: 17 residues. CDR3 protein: CASSDGLHLLPSYEQYF. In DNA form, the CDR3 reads TGTGCCAGCAGTGACGGACTACACCTCCTACCCTCCTACGAGCAGTACTTC.

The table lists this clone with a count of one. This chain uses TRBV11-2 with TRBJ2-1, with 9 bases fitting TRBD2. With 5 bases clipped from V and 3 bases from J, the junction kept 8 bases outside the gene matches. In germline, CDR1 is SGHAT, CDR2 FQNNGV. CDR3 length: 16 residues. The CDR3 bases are TGTGCCAGCAGCCCAAGAGGGCGGGAGGGCTACAATGAGCAGTTCTTC. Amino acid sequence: CASSPRGREGYNEQFF.

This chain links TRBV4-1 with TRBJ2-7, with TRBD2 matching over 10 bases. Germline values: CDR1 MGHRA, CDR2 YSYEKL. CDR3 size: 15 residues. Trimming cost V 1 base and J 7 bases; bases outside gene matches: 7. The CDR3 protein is CASSQGSGRAFEQYF. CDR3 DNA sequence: TGCGCCAGCAGCCAAGGAAGCGGGAGGGCCTTTGAGCAGTACTTC.

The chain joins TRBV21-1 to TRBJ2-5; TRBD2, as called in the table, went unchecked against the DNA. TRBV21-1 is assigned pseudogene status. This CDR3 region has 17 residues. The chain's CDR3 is CASSKEGGQHPQETQYF. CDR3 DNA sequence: TGTGCCAGCAGCAAAGAGGGCGGGCAGCACCCCCAAGAGACCCAGTACTTC.

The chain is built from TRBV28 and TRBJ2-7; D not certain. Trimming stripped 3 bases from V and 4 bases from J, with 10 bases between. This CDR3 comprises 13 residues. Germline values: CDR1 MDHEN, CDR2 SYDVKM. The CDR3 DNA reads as TGTGCCAGCAGTTTTCGTCTTGGGTACGAGCAGTACTTC. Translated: CASSFRLGYEQYF.

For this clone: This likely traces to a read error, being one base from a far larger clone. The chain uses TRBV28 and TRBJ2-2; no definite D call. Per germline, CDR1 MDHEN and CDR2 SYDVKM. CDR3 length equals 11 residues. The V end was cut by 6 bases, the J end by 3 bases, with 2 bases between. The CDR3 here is CASRYTGELFF. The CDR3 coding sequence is TGTGCCAGCAGGTACACCGGGGAGCTGTTTTTT.

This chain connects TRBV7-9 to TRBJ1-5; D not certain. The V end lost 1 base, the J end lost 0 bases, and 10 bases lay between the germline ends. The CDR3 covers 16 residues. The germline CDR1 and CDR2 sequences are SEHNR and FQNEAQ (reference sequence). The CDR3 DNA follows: TGTGCCAGCAGCTTAGGTCGGGAGAATAGCAATCAGCCCCAGCATTTT. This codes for CASSLGRENSNQPQHF.

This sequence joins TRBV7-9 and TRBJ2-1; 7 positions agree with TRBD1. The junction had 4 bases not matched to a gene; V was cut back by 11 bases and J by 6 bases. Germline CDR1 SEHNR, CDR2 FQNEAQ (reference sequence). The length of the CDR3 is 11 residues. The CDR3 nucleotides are TGTGCCGGGGGACAGTTCAATGAGCAGTTCTTC. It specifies CAGGQFNEQFF.

The CDR3, as DNA: TGTGCCAGCAGTTCGCCTTATCTCGACAGAGCAACTAATGAAAAACTGTTTTTT. Translating gives CASSSPYLDRATNEKLFF. V gene TRBV28 combines with J gene TRBJ1-4, with D maybe TRBD1 (5 bases). The CDR3 totals 18 residues. Germline CDR1 reads MDHEN; CDR2 reads SYDVKM. V lost 4 bases, J lost 0 bases, and 18 bases lay in between.

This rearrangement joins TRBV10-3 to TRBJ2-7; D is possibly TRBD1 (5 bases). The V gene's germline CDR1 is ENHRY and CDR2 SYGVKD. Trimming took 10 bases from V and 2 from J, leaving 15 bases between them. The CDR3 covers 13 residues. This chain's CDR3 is CATVRDSPYEQYF. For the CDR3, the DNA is TGTGCCACCGTACGAGACAGTCCCTACGAGCAGTACTTC.

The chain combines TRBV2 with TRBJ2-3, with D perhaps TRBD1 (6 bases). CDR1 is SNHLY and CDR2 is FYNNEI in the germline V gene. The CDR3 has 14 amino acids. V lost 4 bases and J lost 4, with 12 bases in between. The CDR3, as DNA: TGTGCCAGCAGTGTATTTGGGGGCTCAGATACGCAGTATTTT. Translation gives CASSVFGGSDTQYF. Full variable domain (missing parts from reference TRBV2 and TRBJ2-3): EPEVTQTPSHQVTQMGQEVILRCVPISNHLYFYWYRQILGQKVEFLVSFYNNEISEKSEIFDDQFSVERPDGSNFTLKIRSTKLEDSAMYFCASSVFGGSDTQYFGPGTRLTVL.

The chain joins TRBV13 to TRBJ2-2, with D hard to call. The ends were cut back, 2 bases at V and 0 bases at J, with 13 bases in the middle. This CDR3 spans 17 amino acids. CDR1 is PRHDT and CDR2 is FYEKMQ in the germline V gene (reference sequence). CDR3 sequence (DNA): TGTGCCAGCAGCTTATGGATGAGGAGCGCGAACACCGGGGAGCTGTTTTTT. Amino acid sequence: CASSLWMRSANTGELFF.

CDR3 bases: TGCAGCGCCTCGGGACAGCCCCTCCCTGAAGGGGATGGCTACACCTTC. Translation: CSASGQPLPEGDGYTF. The chain combines TRBV29-1 with TRBJ1-2; 7 positions match TRBD1. This CDR3 region has 16 residues. From germline, CDR1 is SQVTM and CDR2 ANQGSEA. After removal of 7 bases from V and 6 bases from J, the junction contained 20 bases not matched to a gene.

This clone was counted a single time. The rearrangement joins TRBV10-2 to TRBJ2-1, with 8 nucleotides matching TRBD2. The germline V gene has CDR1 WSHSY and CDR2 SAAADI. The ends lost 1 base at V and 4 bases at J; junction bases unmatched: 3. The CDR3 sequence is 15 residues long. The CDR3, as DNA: TGCGCCAGCAGTGAGTACGGGACTAGATACAATGAGCAGTTCTTC. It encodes CASSEYGTRYNEQFF.

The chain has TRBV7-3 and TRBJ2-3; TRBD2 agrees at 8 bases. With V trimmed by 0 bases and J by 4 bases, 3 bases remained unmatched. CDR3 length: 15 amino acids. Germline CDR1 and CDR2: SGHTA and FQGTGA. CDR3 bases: TGTGCCAGCAGCTTAACTAGCGGGATGGCAGATACGCAGTATTTT. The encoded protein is CASSLTSGMADTQYF.

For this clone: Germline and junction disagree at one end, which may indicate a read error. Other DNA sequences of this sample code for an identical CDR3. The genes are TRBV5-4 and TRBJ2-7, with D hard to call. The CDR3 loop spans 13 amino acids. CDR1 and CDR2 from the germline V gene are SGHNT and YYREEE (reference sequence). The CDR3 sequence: CASSFSPSYEQYF. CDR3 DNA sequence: TGTGCCAGCAGCTTCTCTCCGTCCTACGAGCAATACTTC.

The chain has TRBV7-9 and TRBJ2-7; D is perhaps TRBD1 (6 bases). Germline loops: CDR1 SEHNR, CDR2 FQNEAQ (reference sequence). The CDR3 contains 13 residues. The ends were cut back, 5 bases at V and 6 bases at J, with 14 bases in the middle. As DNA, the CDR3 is TGTGCCAGCAGCCTCCTGGGGGCGGGCGAGCAGTACTTC. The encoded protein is CASSLLGAGEQYF. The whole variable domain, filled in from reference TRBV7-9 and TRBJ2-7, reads DTGVSQNPRHKITKRGQNVTFRCDPISEHNRLYWYRQTLGQGPEFLTYFQNEAQLEKSRLLSDRFSAERPKGSFSTLEIQRTEQGDSAMYLCASSLLGAGEQYFGPGTRLTVT.